The 19 T cell receptor beta chains given below trace back to one sample, sequenced in a study of cytomegalovirus exposure and HLA in healthy donors (dated by TCRdb to about 2017). The library was prepared using the immunoSEQ multiplex PCR assay. For the multiplex PCR, a mixture combining 60 forward primers for TCR Vbeta segments and 13 reverse primers for TCR Jbeta segments was used. TCRdb retrieved this table from immuneACCESS and kept in-frame rearrangements only. Not all clones are present; in checked studies, unresolved V genes account for under half, and no reason is known for the remainder. In this sample the table shows approximately 150,000 clones, around 69% of which occur a single time. The ten largest account for over 2.5% of the sample. The specimen was PBMCs. These receptors were obtained from a young woman in good health and CMV-seronegative.

The chain joins TRBV7-2 to TRBJ2-1, with 13 bases that match TRBD2. CDR1 is SGHTA, CDR2 FQGNSA, per germline. V was pared by 2 bases and J by 1 base, with 5 bases of the junction left unmatched. This CDR3 is built from 18 residues. The CDR3 region is CASSLLLAGGPSYNEQFF. The CDR3 nucleotides read TGTGCCAGCAGCTTACTACTAGCGGGAGGGCCGTCCTACAATGAGCAGTTCTTC. The variable domain in full, with the rest retrieved from reference TRBV7-2 and TRBJ2-1, is GAGVSQSPSNKVTEKGKDVELRCDPISGHTALYWYRQSLGQGLEFLIYFQGNSAPDKSGLPSDRFSAERTGGSVSTLTIQRTQQEDSAVYLCASSLLLAGGPSYNEQFFGPGTRLTVL.

This clone was observed a handful of times. The chain employs TRBV15 and TRBJ2-5, with D perhaps TRBD2 (6 bases). The germline V gene encodes CDR1 LNHNV and CDR2 YYDKDF (reference sequence). There are 15 residues in the CDR3. Trimming shortened V by 0 bases and J by 2 bases, and 10 bases separated the two germline ends. The DNA of the CDR3 is TGTGCCACCAGCAGAGATGCGGGGAATCAAGAGACCCAGTACTTC. Translating gives CATSRDAGNQETQYF.

The gene calls are TRBV5-1 and TRBJ2-5; no definite D call. The germline V gene encodes CDR1 SGHRS and CDR2 YFSETQ. The CDR3 spans 15 residues. V lost 0 bases, J lost 2 bases, and 11 bases lay in between. The CDR3 sequence: CASSLAEGVQETQYF. In DNA, the CDR3 is TGCGCCAGCAGCTTGGCCGAAGGAGTACAAGAGACCCAGTACTTC.

This rearrangement joins TRBV18 to TRBJ2-1; TRBD1 might be the D (6 bases). The CDR3 loop spans 14 amino acids. V was cut by 5 bases and J by 2 bases, with 10 bases left in between. From germline, CDR1 is KGHSH and CDR2 LQKENI. CDR3 DNA: TGTGCCAGCTCAACCACAGGGCCCTACAATGAGCAGTTCTTC. Translating it yields CASSTTGPYNEQFF.

This clone has more than one count but fewer than ten. The J gene is TRBJ1-2, the V gene TRBV6-5, with D possibly matching TRBD1 (6 bases). There are 15 residues in the CDR3. Looked up from germline, CDR1 is MNHEY and CDR2 is SVGAGI. Trimming took 6 bases from V and 0 from J, leaving 14 bases between them. The CDR3 region has the DNA TGTGCCAGCAGATCCGGGACATATACTAACTATGGCTACACCTTC. The encoded protein is CASRSGTYTNYGYTF.

The chain is built from TRBV7-9 and TRBJ1-3, with D perhaps TRBD1 (6 bases). The V end lost 8 bases, the J end lost 1 base, and 15 bases lay between the germline ends. The CDR3 runs 15 residues. Germline V gene sequence: CDR1 SEHNR, CDR2 FQNEAQ (reference sequence). The CDR3 sequence: CASRGRGASGNTIYF. As DNA, the CDR3 is TGTGCCAGCCGGGGGCGGGGGGCGTCTGGAAACACCATATATTTT.

CDR3 residues: CASSIAGDNTEAFF. CDR3 coding DNA: TGTGCCAGTAGTATAGCAGGGGATAACACTGAAGCTTTCTTT. The chain employs TRBV19 and TRBJ1-1, with D tentatively TRBD1 (6 bases). The ends were cut back, 1 base at V and 2 bases at J, with 8 bases in the middle. The V gene's germline CDR1 is LNHDA and CDR2 SQIVND (reference sequence). The CDR3 spans 14 residues.

The rearrangement links TRBV2 to TRBJ2-3; 11 bases agree with TRBD2. The CDR3 has 15 amino acids. J gave up 5 bases and V 1 base, and 2 bases lay outside the gene matches. Germline V CDR1 and CDR2: SNHLY, FYNNEI. CDR3 region: CASSEGLAGRDTQYF. CDR3 bases: TGTGCCAGCAGTGAAGGACTAGCGGGGAGAGATACGCAGTATTTT.

J is TRBJ1-1 and V is TRBV4-3; 8 positions agree with TRBD1. There are 15 residues in the CDR3. V was pared by 3 bases and J by 5 bases, with 8 bases of the junction left unmatched. The germline V gene has CDR1 LGHNA and CDR2 YSLEER. The DNA of the CDR3 is TGCGCCAGCAGCCACATGGACAGGGTTCTTACTGAAGCTTTCTTT. This encodes CASSHMDRVLTEAFF.

This clone was observed a few times. This rearrangement joins TRBV5-1 to TRBJ2-7; no reliable D call. The germline V gene encodes CDR1 SGHRS and CDR2 YFSETQ. The V gene lost 0 bases and the J gene lost 0 bases, with 10 bases spanning the gap. This CDR3 has 15 amino acids. The CDR3 region has the DNA TGCGCCAGCAGCTTGGGCGGCACAAGCTCCTACGAGCAGTACTTC. Amino acids: CASSLGGTSSYEQYF.

The chain carries TRBV18 and TRBJ2-7; no reliable D call. This CDR3 is built from 14 residues. The ends were cut back, 3 bases at V and 2 bases at J, with 11 bases in the middle. Germline CDR1 and CDR2: KGHSH and LQKENI. DNA of the CDR3: TGTGCCAGCTCACCTGTTGAAGAGCCCTACGAGCAGTACTTC. This codes for CASSPVEEPYEQYF.

CDR3 sequence reads: CASSREGTEAFF. CDR3 DNA sequence: TGTGCCAGCAGTCGGGAAGGGACTGAAGCTTTCTTT. The chain links TRBV2 to TRBJ1-1; unclear D gene. V lost 5 bases and J lost 5, with 9 bases in between. The V gene's germline CDR1 is SNHLY and CDR2 FYNNEI. The CDR3 consists of 12 residues.

This clone appeared a few times. The chain links TRBV6-6 to TRBJ1-5; D is perhaps TRBD1 (5 bases). CDR1 and CDR2 from the germline V gene are MNHNY and SVGAGI (reference sequence). Trimming took 6 bases from V and 7 from J, leaving 13 bases between them. This CDR3 is built from 13 residues. The CDR3 DNA is TGTGCCAGCAGGGGGGGGGATTACCAGCCCCAGCATTTT. This encodes CASRGGDYQPQHF.

About this clone itself: The junction shows a germline mismatch at one end, possibly a read error. This rearrangement joins TRBV6-1 to TRBJ2-7; 8 nucleotides line up with TRBD1. The germline V gene has CDR1 MNHNS and CDR2 SASEGT. This CDR3 is 13 amino acids long. CDR3 DNA sequence: TGTGTCAGCAGAACAGGGGGTAGTCTCGAGCAGTACTTC. Translating gives CVSRTGGSLEQYF.

This clone has only a few counts. V and J are TRBV4-1 and TRBJ1-1, with unresolved D. The V and J ends lost 0 bases and 0 bases respectively, with 11 bases between them. Germline V gene lookup returns CDR1 MGHRA and CDR2 YSYEKL. The CDR3 spans 16 residues. The CDR3 protein is CASSQEANSLNTEAFF. In nucleotides, the CDR3 is TGCGCCAGCAGCCAAGAAGCTAACAGCCTGAACACTGAAGCTTTCTTT.

The rearrangement joins TRBV9 to TRBJ1-1; D may be TRBD1 (5 bases). CDR3 length: 13 amino acids. V was shortened by 3 bases and J by 3 bases, with 9 bases between the two germline ends. Germline CDR1 is SGDLS and CDR2 is YYNGEE. For the CDR3, the DNA is TGTGCCAGCAGCGGGGGGAGGGACACTGAAGCTTTCTTT. Translation: CASSGGRDTEAFF.

The chain carries TRBV27 and TRBJ2-7, with a possible D match to TRBD1 (6 bases). Germline V gene data show CDR1 as MNHEY and CDR2 as SMNVEV (reference sequence). This CDR3 has 12 residues. V was cut by 10 bases and J by 3 bases, with 13 bases left in between. This chain's CDR3 is CATTGTNYEQYF. In DNA form, the CDR3 reads TGTGCCACCACGGGGACAAACTACGAGCAGTACTTC.

The chain couples TRBV9 to TRBJ1-2, with 8 positions matching TRBD1. This CDR3 region has 14 residues. The junction had 6 bases not matched to a gene; V was cut back by 3 bases and J by 5 bases. Per the germline V gene, CDR1 is SGDLS and CDR2 is YYNGEE. The CDR3 loop reads CASSGTGTRYGYTF. DNA for the CDR3: TGTGCCAGCAGCGGGACAGGGACTCGGTATGGCTACACCTTC.

This clone was seen a handful of times. The chain employs TRBV4-1 and TRBJ1-1; no clear D gene. The CDR3 totals 13 residues. In germline, CDR1 is MGHRA, CDR2 YSYEKL. Trimming took 0 bases from V and 2 from J, leaving 4 bases between them. CDR3 DNA: TGCGCCAGCAGCCAAGACAGAAACACTGAAGCTTTCTTT. Amino acid sequence: CASSQDRNTEAFF.